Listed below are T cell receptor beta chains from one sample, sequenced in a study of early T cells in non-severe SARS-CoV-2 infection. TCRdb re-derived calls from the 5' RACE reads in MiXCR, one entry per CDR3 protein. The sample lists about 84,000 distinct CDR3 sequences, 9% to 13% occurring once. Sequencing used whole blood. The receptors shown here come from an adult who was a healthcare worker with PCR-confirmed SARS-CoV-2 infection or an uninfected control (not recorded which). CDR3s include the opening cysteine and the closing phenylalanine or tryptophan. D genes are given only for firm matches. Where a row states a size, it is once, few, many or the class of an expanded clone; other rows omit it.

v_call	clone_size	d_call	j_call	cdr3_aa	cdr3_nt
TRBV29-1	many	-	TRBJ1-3	CSVEIRGGNTIYF	TGCAGCGTTGAAATAAGGGGAGGAAACACCATATATTTT
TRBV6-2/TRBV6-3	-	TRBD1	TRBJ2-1	CATNRGREDEQFF	TGTGCCACGAACAGGGGGCGCGAAGATGAGCAGTTCTTC
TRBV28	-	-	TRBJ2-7	CASSFLSYEQYF	TGTGCCAGCAGTTTTTTATCCTACGAGCAGTACTTC
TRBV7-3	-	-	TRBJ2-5	CASSLVGGGETQYF	TGTGCCAGCAGCTTAGTCGGCGGTGGGGAGACCCAGTACTTC
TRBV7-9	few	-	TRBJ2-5	CASSSVGWQETQYF	TGTGCCAGCAGCTCCGTGGGGTGGCAAGAGACCCAGTACTTC
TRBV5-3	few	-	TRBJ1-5	CARSADRNQPQHF	TGTGCCAGAAGCGCGGACAGAAATCAGCCCCAGCATTTT
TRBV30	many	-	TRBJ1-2	CAWRNVSPNYGYTF	TGTGCCTGGAGAAACGTCTCTCCTAACTATGGCTACACCTTC
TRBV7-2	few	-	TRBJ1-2	CASSSRDNYGYTF	TGTGCCAGCAGCTCACGGGATAACTATGGCTACACCTTC
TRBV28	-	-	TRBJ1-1	CASRRTPGEQVEAFF	TGTGCCAGCAGACGGACCCCAGGGGAACAAGTTGAAGCTTTCTTT
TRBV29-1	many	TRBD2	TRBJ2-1	CSVSSGRPGNEQFF	TGCAGCGTCTCTAGCGGGAGGCCGGGGAATGAGCAGTTCTTC
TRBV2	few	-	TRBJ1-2	CASSDIGGINGYTF	TGTGCCAGCAGTGATATTGGGGGAATAAATGGCTACACCTTC
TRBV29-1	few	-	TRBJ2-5	CSVSRQETQYF	TGCAGCGTTAGTCGCCAAGAGACCCAGTACTTC
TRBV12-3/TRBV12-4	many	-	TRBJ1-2	CASSPSGAHGYTF	TGTGCCAGCAGTCCCTCAGGGGCACATGGCTACACCTTC
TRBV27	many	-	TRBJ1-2	CASSQKSWGLAYGYTF	TGTGCCAGCAGTCAGAAGTCTTGGGGCCTGGCCTATGGCTACACCTTC
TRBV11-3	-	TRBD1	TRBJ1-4	CASRPGQLNEKLFF	TGTGCCAGCAGACCGGGACAGCTTAATGAAAAACTGTTTTTT
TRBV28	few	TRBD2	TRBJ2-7	CASTRGGGSYEQYF	TGTGCCAGCACCCGCGGGGGGGGCTCCTACGAGCAGTACTTC
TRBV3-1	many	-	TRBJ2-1	CASSRSVSSYNEQFF	TGTGCCAGCAGCCGCTCTGTGAGCTCCTACAATGAGCAGTTCTTC
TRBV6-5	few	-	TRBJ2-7	CASSSRGLFYEQYF	TGTGCCAGCAGTTCCCGGGGCCTTTTCTACGAGCAGTACTTC
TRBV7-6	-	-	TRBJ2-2	CASSLIPRGANTGELFF	TGTGCCAGCAGTTTAATTCCCAGGGGGGCGAACACCGGGGAGCTGTTTTTT
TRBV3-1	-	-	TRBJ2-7	CASSQVPAGGYEQYF	TGTGCCAGCAGCCAAGTGCCAGCGGGTGGTTACGAGCAGTACTTC
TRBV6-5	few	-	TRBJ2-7	CASSDRQEDYEQYF	TGTGCCAGCAGTGACAGACAGGAGGACTACGAGCAGTACTTC
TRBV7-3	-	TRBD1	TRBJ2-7	CASSPTGGGEQYF	TGTGCCAGCAGCCCGACAGGGGGTGGCGAGCAGTACTTC
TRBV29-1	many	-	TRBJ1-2	CSVAGNGYTF	TGCAGCGTTGCAGGGAATGGCTACACCTTC
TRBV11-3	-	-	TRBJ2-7	CASSLDGAVSYEQYF	TGTGCCAGCAGCTTAGACGGGGCAGTCTCCTACGAGCAGTACTTC
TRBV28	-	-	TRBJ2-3	CASSFPVRPWGTDTQYF	TGTGCCAGCAGTTTCCCTGTCAGACCATGGGGCACAGATACGCAGTATTTT
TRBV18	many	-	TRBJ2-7	CASSQFPGAYEQYF	TGTGCCAGCTCTCAGTTTCCGGGGGCCTACGAGCAGTACTTC
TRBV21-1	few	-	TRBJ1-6	CASSKGDCYNSPLHF	TGTGCCAGCAGCAAAGGGGACTGCTATAATTCACCCCTCCACTTT
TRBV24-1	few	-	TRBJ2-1	CATSDTSARGLSYNEQFF	TGTGCCACCAGTGATACCTCCGCGCGGGGGCTGTCCTACAATGAGCAGTTCTTC
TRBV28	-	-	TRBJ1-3	CASSLGGVRTDTIYF	TGTGCCAGCAGTTTGGGGGGGGTCCGAACGGACACCATATATTTT
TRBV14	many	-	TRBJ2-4	CASSQSGAGNIQYF	TGTGCCAGCAGCCAATCGGGGGCTGGGAACATTCAGTACTTC
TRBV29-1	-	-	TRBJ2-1	CSVGVGPGVF	TGCAGCGTTGGAGTAGGCCCAGGTGTCTTC
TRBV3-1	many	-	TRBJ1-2	CASSRSAGTQNYGYTF	TGTGCCAGCAGCCGAAGCGCCGGGACTCAAAACTATGGCTACACCTTC
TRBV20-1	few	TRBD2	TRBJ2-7	CSAKLAGVYYEQYF	TGCAGTGCTAAACTAGCGGGGGTTTACTACGAGCAGTACTTC
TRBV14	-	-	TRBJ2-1	CASSPGGPWDEQFF	TGTGCCAGCAGCCCCGGGGGGCCTTGGGATGAGCAGTTCTTC
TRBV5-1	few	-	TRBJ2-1	CASSSGGMGNEQFF	TGCGCCAGCAGCTCAGGAGGTATGGGCAATGAGCAGTTCTTC
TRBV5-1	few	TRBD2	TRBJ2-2	CASSLVGSRGSHTGELFF	TGCGCCAGCAGCTTGGTGGGCTCGCGGGGGTCCCACACCGGGGAGCTGTTTTTT
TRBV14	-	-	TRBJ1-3	CASSQGAAKRNTIYF	TGTGCCAGCAGCCAAGGTGCCGCGAAGAGAAACACCATATATTTT
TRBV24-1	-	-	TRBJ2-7	CATSDSRGGEQYF	TGTGCCACCAGTGATTCCCGAGGGGGCGAGCAGTACTTC
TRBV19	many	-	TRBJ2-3	CASTAPRGLSTDTQYF	TGTGCCAGTACCGCCCCTCGAGGATTGAGCACAGATACGCAGTATTTT
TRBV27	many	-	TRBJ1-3	CASSSGVSGNTIYF	TGTGCCAGCAGCTCCGGCGTCTCTGGAAACACCATATATTTT
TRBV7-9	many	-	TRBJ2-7	CASSLGMGEQYF	TGTGCCAGCTCGTTAGGGATGGGCGAGCAGTACTTC
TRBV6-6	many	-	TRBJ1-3	CASQGSGNTIYF	TGTGCCAGCCAGGGGTCTGGAAACACCATATATTTT
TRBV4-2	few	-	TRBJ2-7	CASSQGLGLEQYF	TGTGCCAGCAGCCAAGGCCTAGGACTTGAGCAGTACTTC
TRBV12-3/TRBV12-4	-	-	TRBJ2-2	CASSTPWGAGELFF	TGTGCCAGCAGCACCCCTTGGGGGGCCGGGGAGCTGTTTTTT
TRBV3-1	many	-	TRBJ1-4	CASSQVGTGSELFF	TGTGCCAGCAGCCAAGTCGGGACGGGAAGCGAACTGTTTTTT
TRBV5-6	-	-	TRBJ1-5	CASSEGGNQPQHF	TGTGCCAGCAGTGAGGGCGGCAATCAGCCCCAGCATTTT
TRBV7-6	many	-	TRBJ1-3	CASSLGSGGNTIYF	TGTGCCAGCAGCTTAGGCAGTGGAGGAAACACCATATATTTT
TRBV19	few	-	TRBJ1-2	CASSGHPGAYTF	TGTGCCAGTAGTGGCCACCCCGGGGCCTACACCTTC
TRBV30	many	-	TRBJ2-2	CAWSGQFTGELFF	TGTGCCTGGAGTGGACAGTTCACCGGGGAGCTGTTTTTT
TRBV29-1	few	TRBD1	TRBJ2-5	CSVDQGALVETQYF	TGCAGCGTTGATCAGGGGGCGTTGGTGGAGACCCAGTACTTC
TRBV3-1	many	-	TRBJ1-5	CASSQDMRGQPQHF	TGTGCCAGCAGCCAAGATATGAGGGGGCAGCCCCAGCATTTT
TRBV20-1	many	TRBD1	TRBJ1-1	CSARDPTGDNTEAFF	TGCAGTGCTAGAGATCCGACAGGGGATAACACTGAAGCTTTCTTT
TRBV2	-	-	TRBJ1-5	CASSEDRHLQPQHF	TGTGCCAGCAGTGAAGATCGGCATTTGCAGCCCCAGCATTTT
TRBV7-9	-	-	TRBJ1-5	CASSLDRQPQHF	TGTGCCAGCAGCTTAGATCGGCAGCCCCAGCATTTT
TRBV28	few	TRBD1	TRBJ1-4	CASSGGQGSEKLFF	TGTGCCAGCAGCGGTGGACAGGGGAGTGAAAAACTGTTTTTT
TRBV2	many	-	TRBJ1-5	CASSVERGNQPQHF	TGTGCCAGCAGTGTTGAGAGAGGCAATCAGCCCCAGCATTTT
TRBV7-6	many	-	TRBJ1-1	CASSLAGSNTEAFF	TGTGCCAGCAGCTTGGCAGGGTCGAACACTGAAGCTTTCTTT